Below, 8 T cell receptor beta chains from the same sample are listed, as sequenced in a study of cytomegalovirus exposure and HLA in healthy donors. Primers for the PCR totalled 60 Vbeta and 13 Jbeta. The assay was immunoSEQ multiplex PCR, and TCRdb's table has in-frame clones only and misses some. The sample has around 130,000 clones; around 81% are singletons. Material for sequencing was PBMCs. These receptors all come from a man between 18 and 29 years old in good health and CMV-seronegative.

V is TRBV7-8 and J is TRBJ1-2, with 8 bases that match TRBD1. The CDR3 is 16 residues long. Germline values: CDR1 SGHVS, CDR2 FQNEAQ. V lost 5 bases to trimming and J lost 2 bases; unmatched junction nucleotides: 10. The CDR3 coding sequence is TGTGCCAGCAGCCCCTTTCCGGGACAGGAGAACTATGGCTACACCTTC. Protein product: CASSPFPGQENYGYTF.

In DNA, the CDR3 is TGTGCCAGCAGCAACCGGGACAGGGGCGGCACTGAAGCTTTCTTT. It yields the protein CASSNRDRGGTEAFF. The chain links TRBV7-2 to TRBJ1-1, with 10 positions matching TRBD1. The CDR3 length is 15 residues. The V gene end was trimmed by 5 bases and the J gene end by 4 bases; junction bases not matched to a gene: 7. Per germline, CDR1 SGHTA and CDR2 FQGNSA. The complete variable domain, with remaining parts taken from reference TRBV7-2 and TRBJ1-1, reads GAGVSQSPSNKVTEKGKDVELRCDPISGHTALYWYRQSLGQGLEFLIYFQGNSAPDKSGLPSDRFSAERTGGSVSTLTIQRTQQEDSAVYLCASSNRDRGGTEAFFGQGTRLTVV.

This clone was counted only a few times. The chain recombines TRBV25-1 with TRBJ1-5; D uncertain. The length of the CDR3 is 15 residues. Trimming took 3 bases from V and 6 from J, leaving 15 bases between them. From germline, CDR1 is MGHDK and CDR2 SYGVNS. CDR3: CASSESPAGGQPQHF. In nucleotides, the CDR3 is TGTGCCAGCAGTGAGTCGCCCGCCGGAGGTCAGCCCCAGCATTTT.

The chain has TRBV7-9 and TRBJ2-7; tentative D call: TRBD1 (5 bases). Germline CDR1 SEHNR, CDR2 FQNEAQ (reference sequence). V dropped 6 bases and J dropped 2 bases, with 17 bases sitting between them. The CDR3 extends over 15 amino acids. The CDR3 loop reads CASSFGHPETYEQYF. For the CDR3, the DNA is TGTGCCAGCAGTTTTGGACATCCCGAAACCTACGAGCAGTACTTC.

The chain carries TRBV19 and TRBJ1-1; a possible D gene is TRBD1 (6 bases). Trimming took off 4 bases at V and 1 base at J, with 7 bases between the two ends. The CDR3 runs 13 residues. Germline V CDR1 and CDR2: LNHDA, SQIVND (reference sequence). In DNA, the CDR3 is TGTGCCAGTAGTAGCAGGGGGAACACTGAAGCTTTCTTT. Translated: CASSSRGNTEAFF.

The chain couples TRBV2 to TRBJ1-5; D possibly corresponds to TRBD1 (6 bases). Looked up from germline, CDR1 is SNHLY and CDR2 is FYNNEI. V gave up 6 bases and J gave up 0 bases, with 18 bases separating them. CDR3 length equals 17 residues. In DNA, the CDR3 is TGTGCCAGCAGCAGAGGGGGTTGGGGCGATAGCAATCAGCCCCAGCATTTT. It encodes CASSRGGWGDSNQPQHF.

This clone has just one count. The chain combines TRBV6-5 with TRBJ1-6; D unresolved. The CDR3 runs 13 residues. V lost 2 bases, J lost 10 bases, and 9 bases lay in between. Germline-derived CDR1 and CDR2 are MNHEY and SVGAGI. The CDR3 region has the DNA TGTGCCAGCAGTTACCCAAGCAGGTCACCCCTCCACTTT. It encodes CASSYPSRSPLHF.

The V gene is TRBV9, the J gene TRBJ1-4; 7 bases are a match to TRBD1. Germline V gene data show CDR1 as SGDLS and CDR2 as YYNGEE. This CDR3 has 15 amino acids. The trim removed 0 bases at V and 8 bases at J, leaving 7 bases unmatched. For the CDR3, the DNA is TGTGCCAGCAGCGTAGAAAACAGGGGAGGCGAAAAACTGTTTTTT. It is translated as CASSVENRGGEKLFF.